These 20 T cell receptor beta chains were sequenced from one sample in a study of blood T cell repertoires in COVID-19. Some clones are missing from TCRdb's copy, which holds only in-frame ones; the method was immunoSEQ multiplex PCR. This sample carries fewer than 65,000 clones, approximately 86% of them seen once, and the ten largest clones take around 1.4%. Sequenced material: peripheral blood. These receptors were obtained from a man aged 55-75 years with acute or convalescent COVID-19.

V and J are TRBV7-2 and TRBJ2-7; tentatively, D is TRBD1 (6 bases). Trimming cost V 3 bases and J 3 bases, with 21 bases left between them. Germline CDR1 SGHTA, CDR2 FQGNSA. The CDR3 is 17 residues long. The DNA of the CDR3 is TGTGCCAGCAGCTTTAGGGGGATTGACAGGCGAAACTACGAGCAGTACTTC. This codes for CASSFRGIDRRNYEQYF.

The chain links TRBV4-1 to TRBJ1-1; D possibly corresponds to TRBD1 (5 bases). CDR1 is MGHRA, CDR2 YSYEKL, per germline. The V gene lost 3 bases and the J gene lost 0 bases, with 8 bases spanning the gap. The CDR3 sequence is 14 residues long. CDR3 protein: CASSQAGMNTEAFF. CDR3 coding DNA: TGCGCCAGCAGCCAGGCAGGGATGAACACTGAAGCTTTCTTT.

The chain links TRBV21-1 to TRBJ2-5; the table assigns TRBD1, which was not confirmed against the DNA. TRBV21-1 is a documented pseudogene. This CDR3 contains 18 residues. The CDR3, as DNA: TGTGCCAGCAGCAAAGCCCAGCCGGGACAGGGCTTCTTGGAGACCCAGTACTTC. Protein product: CASSKAQPGQGFLETQYF.

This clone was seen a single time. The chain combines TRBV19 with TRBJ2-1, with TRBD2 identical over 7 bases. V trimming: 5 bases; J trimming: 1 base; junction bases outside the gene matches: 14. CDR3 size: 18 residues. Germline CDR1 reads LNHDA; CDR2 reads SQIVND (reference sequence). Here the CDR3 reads CASSPLISGFGSYNEQFF. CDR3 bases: TGTGCCAGTAGTCCTCTGATTAGCGGGTTCGGGTCCTACAATGAGCAGTTCTTC.

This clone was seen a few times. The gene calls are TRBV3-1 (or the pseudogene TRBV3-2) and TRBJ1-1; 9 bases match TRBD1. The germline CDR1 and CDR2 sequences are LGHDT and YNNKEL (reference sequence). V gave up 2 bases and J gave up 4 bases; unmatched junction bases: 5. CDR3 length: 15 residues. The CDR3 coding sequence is TGTGCCAGCAGCCAAACCCGGACAGGGGCCACTGAAGCTTTCTTT. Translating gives CASSQTRTGATEAFF.

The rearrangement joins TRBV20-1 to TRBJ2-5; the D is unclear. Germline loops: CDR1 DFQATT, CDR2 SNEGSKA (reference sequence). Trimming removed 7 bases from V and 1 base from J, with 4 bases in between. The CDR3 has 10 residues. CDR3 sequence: CSVLQETQYF. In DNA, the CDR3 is TGCAGTGTCCTCCAAGAGACCCAGTACTTC.

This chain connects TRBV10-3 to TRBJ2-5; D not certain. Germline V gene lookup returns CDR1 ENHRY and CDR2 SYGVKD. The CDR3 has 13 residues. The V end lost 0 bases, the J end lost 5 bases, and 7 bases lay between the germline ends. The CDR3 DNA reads TGTGCCATCAGTGAGTCCCCTACGGAGACCCAGTACTTC. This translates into CAISESPTETQYF.

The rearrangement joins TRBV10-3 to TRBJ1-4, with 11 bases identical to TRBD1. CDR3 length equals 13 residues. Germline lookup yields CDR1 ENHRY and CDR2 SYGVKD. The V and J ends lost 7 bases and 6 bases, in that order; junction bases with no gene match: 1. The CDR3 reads CAIKGQGDEKLFF. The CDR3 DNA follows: TGTGCCATCAAGGGACAGGGGGATGAAAAACTGTTTTTT.

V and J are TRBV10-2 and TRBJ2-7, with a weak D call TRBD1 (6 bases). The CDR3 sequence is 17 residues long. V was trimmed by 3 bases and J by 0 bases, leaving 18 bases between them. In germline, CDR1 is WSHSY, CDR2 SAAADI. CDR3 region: CASSDPGIRDNSYEQYF. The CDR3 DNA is TGCGCCAGCAGTGACCCCGGGATTCGGGACAACTCCTACGAGCAGTACTTC.

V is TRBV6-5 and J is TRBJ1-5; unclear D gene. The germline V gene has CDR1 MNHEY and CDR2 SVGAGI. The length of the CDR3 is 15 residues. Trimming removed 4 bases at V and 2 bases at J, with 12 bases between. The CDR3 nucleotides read TGTGCCAGCAGTTTAACGGGAGAAGGCAATCAGCCCCAGCATTTT. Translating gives CASSLTGEGNQPQHF.

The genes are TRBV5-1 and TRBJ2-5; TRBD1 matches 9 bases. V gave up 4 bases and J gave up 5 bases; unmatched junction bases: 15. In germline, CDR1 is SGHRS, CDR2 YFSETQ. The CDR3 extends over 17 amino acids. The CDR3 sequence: CASSPAPSTGGYETQYF. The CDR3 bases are TGCGCCAGCAGCCCCGCCCCCTCGACAGGGGGTTATGAGACCCAGTACTTC.

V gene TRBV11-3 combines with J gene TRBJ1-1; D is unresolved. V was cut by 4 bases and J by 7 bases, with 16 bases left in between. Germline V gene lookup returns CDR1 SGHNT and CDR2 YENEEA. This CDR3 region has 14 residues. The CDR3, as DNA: TGTGCCAGCAGCTCCCACACACGTCAGGATGAAGCTTTCTTT. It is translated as CASSSHTRQDEAFF.

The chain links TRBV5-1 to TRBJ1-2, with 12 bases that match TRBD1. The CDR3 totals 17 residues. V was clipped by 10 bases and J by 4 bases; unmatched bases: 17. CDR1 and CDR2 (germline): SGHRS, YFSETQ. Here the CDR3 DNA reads TGCGCCTCTTCGACCGGGACAGGGGGCCCCGAGGGCTATGGCTACACCTTC. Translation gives CASSTGTGGPEGYGYTF. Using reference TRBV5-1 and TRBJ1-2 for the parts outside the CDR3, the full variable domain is KAGVTQTPRYLIKTRGQQVTLSCSPISGHRSVSWYQQTPGQGLQFLFEYFSETQRNKGNFPGRFSGRQFSNSRSEMNVSTLELGDSALYLCASSTGTGGPEGYGYTFGSGTRLTVV.

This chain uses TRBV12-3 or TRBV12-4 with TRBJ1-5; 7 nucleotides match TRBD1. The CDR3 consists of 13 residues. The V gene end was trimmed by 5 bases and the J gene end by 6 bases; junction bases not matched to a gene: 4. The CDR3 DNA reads TGTGCCAGCAGTGCCGCAGGGGGTCAGCCCCAGCATTTT. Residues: CASSAAGGQPQHF.

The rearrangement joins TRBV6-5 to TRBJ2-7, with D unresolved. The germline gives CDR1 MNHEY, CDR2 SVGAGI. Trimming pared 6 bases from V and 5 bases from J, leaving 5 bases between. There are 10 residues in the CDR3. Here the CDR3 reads CASSPDEQYF. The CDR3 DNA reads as TGTGCCAGCAGCCCGGACGAGCAGTACTTC.

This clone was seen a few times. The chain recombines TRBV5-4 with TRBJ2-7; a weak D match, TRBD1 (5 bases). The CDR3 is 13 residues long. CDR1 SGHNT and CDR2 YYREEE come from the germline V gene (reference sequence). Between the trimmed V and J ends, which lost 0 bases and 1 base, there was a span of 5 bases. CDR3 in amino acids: CASSLAGSYEQYF. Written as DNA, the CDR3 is TGTGCCAGCAGCTTGGCAGGGTCCTACGAGCAGTACTTC.

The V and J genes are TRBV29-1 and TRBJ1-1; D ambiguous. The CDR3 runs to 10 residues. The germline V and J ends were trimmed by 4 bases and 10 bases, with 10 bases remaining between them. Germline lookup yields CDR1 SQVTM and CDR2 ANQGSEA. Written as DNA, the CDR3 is TGCAGCGTTGTTATGTTCGGAGCTTTCTTT. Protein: CSVVMFGAFF.

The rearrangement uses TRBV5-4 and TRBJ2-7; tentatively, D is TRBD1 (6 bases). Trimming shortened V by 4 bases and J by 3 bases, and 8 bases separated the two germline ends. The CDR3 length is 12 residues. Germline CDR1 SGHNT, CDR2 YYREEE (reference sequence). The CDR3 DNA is TGTGCCAGCAGCGTACAGGGCTACGAGCAGTACTTC. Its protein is CASSVQGYEQYF.

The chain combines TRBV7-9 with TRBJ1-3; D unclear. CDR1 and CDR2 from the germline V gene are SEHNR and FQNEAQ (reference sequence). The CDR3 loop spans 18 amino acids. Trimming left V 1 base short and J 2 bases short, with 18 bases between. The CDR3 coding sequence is TGTGCCAGCAGCTTAGACAAGGTATGGAGCTTTGCTGGAAACACCATATATTTT. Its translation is CASSLDKVWSFAGNTIYF.

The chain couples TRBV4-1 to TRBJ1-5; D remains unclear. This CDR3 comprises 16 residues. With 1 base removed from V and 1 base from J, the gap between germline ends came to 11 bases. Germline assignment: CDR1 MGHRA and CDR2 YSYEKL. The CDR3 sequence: CASSQGAAGSNQPQHF. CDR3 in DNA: TGCGCCAGCAGCCAAGGGGCGGCGGGGAGCAATCAGCCCCAGCATTTT.